These 9 T cell receptor beta chains were sequenced from one sample in a study of T-cell memory formation after mild COVID-19. MiXCR, run by TCRdb on the 5' RACE reads, gives a single entry per CDR3 protein. This sample yields over 120,000 distinct CDR3 sequences, of which roughly 6.2% are seen a single time; roughly 1.9% belongs to the top ten. Sequenced input: PBMCs or a T cell subset sorted from them (not recorded which). Receptors were obtained from an adult woman who had mild COVID-19 (a few samples of this study predate the infection). Cell type and time point are not known.

This clonotype was detected many times. The J gene is TRBJ1-1, the V gene TRBV5-1; D not certain. V dropped 3 bases and J dropped 4 bases, with 10 bases sitting between them. The CDR3 contains 13 residues. CDR1 is SGHRS and CDR2 is YFSETQ in the germline V gene. The CDR3 coding sequence is TGCGCCAGCAGCTCTCCGAGTCGCACTGAAGCTTTCTTT. Protein sequence: CASSSPSRTEAFF.

This sequence joins TRBV5-1 and TRBJ2-7; unclear D gene. The CDR3 length is 14 residues. Trimming pared 0 bases from V and 4 bases from J, leaving 11 bases between. Germline CDR1 is SGHRS and CDR2 is YFSETQ. CDR3 amino acids: CASSLDPVEYEQYF. The DNA of the CDR3 is TGCGCCAGCAGCTTGGATCCGGTTGAGTACGAGCAGTACTTC.

This chain joins TRBV30 and TRBJ2-6; D is uncertain. The CDR3 extends over 14 amino acids. CDR1 and CDR2 (germline): GTSNPN, SVGIG (reference sequence). The V end lost 0 bases, the J end lost 2 bases, and 5 bases lay between the germline ends. CDR3 amino acids: CAWSVLTGANVLTF. The CDR3 region has the DNA TGTGCCTGGAGTGTATTGACTGGGGCCAACGTCCTGACTTTC.

The chain couples TRBV7-9 to TRBJ1-1, with D perhaps TRBD1 (5 bases). This CDR3 region has 15 residues. V was pared by 3 bases and J by 0 bases, with 11 bases between. Looked up from germline, CDR1 is SEHNR and CDR2 is FQNEAQ (reference sequence). DNA for the CDR3: TGTGCCAGCAGCTTCGACAGCGCGATGAACACTGAAGCTTTCTTT. Its protein is CASSFDSAMNTEAFF.

This clonotype has just a few counts. The chain is built from TRBV29-1 and TRBJ1-3; D unclear. The V gene's germline CDR1 is SQVTM and CDR2 ANQGSEA. The V and J ends lost 8 bases and 0 bases respectively, with 5 bases between them. The CDR3 spans 11 residues. CDR3 nucleotide sequence: TGCAGCATCAACTCTGGAAACACCATATATTTT. It encodes CSINSGNTIYF.

CDR3 protein: CASSLAGEPLHF. The CDR3 DNA is TGTGCCAGCAGCTTAGCCGGTGAACCCCTCCACTTT. The V gene is TRBV7-2, the J gene TRBJ1-6; D gene unclear. Deletions cut 0 bases from V and 12 bases from J, with 6 bases between. Germline V CDR1 and CDR2: SGHTA, FQGNSA. CDR3 size: 12 residues.

There are a few counts of this clonotype. The chain recombines TRBV18 with TRBJ2-2, with 12 nucleotides matching TRBD2. V dropped 2 bases and J dropped 5; count of bases not matched to a gene: 6. The V gene's germline CDR1 is KGHSH and CDR2 LQKENI. This CDR3 region has 17 residues. Here the CDR3 reads CASSPLTSGSGTGELFF. The DNA of the CDR3 is TGTGCCAGCTCACCATTGACTAGCGGGAGTGGAACCGGGGAGCTGTTTTTT.

This clonotype was recorded many times. This rearrangement joins TRBV6-5 to TRBJ2-7; D may be TRBD1 (6 bases). The V and J ends lost 5 bases and 7 bases respectively, with 18 bases between them. Germline CDR1 MNHEY, CDR2 SVGAGI. This CDR3 spans 14 amino acids. CDR3 nucleotides: TGTGCCAGCAGTCAAGGGGACATAACGGGGGAGCAGTACTTC. Amino acids: CASSQGDITGEQYF.

This clonotype occurred many times. This sequence joins TRBV6-5 and TRBJ2-1; no firm D call. Germline V CDR1 and CDR2: MNHEY, SVGAGI. This CDR3 has 16 amino acids. The V and J ends lost 2 bases and 0 bases respectively, with 11 bases between them. The CDR3 spells CASSYRPSSSYNEQFF. The CDR3 DNA sequence: TGTGCCAGCAGTTACAGGCCCAGCAGCTCCTACAATGAGCAGTTCTTC.